This TCR beta chain was found in a study of STAT5B mutations in CD4+ large granular lymphocyte leukemia. This table comes from immunoSEQ multiplex PCR, and its TCRdb copy is limited to in-frame clones, with some not included. The sample carries 34,000 or so clones, approximately 80% recorded once. Germline loops: CDR1 SGHTA, CDR2 FQGNSA. The CDR3 has 13 residues. J gave up 8 bases and V 8 bases, and 10 bases lay outside the gene matches. This clone has just one count. The origin of this receptor is a human donor in good health. The chain is built from TRBV7-2 and TRBJ1-2; 8 bases map to TRBD1. Sequencing was done on a sample of CD4+ T cells from blood buffy coats. Written as DNA, the CDR3 is TGTGCCAGCGGGGTCAGGGGGCTAAGGGGCTACACCTTC. It is translated as CASGVRGLRGYTF.